This note documents a single T cell receptor beta chain sequence. Its antigen is not identified. Expansion with viral peptide pools was applied to antigen-specific CD4+ T cells by the ViraFEST assay prior to sequencing. The authors isolated CD4+ T cells after around nine days of culture. Convalescent patients had PCR-confirmed SARS-CoV-2 infection between March and December 2020. Assay: immunoSEQ multiplex PCR; the TCRdb copy retains only in-frame clones and omits some. The data show about 37,000 clones, with 73% seen just once and 25% to 35% held by the top ten. The sample belongs to a study of vaccination effects on CD4 cells after COVID-19. The specimen was CD4+ T cells from PBMCs cultured with a peptide pool, collected before COVID-19 vaccination. The origin of this receptor is a human donor who had a prior SARS-CoV-2 infection.

The CDR3 region has the DNA TGCAGCGGGTCGACAGCACGAGATACGCAGTATTTT. This encodes CSGSTARDTQYF. The chain is built from TRBV29-1 and TRBJ2-3, with D maybe TRBD1 (5 bases). V lost 7 bases to trimming and J lost 5 bases, with 13 bases between them. This CDR3 is 12 amino acids long. CDR1 SQVTM and CDR2 ANQGSEA come from the germline V gene.